Presented here are 25 T cell receptor beta chains from one specimen sequenced in a study of post-analysis software for immune sequencing data. Antigen specificity for these receptors is unknown. Study results and limitations: Five TRBV segments occurring more often in patients than controls included TRBV5-6, TRBV5-1 and TRBV20-1.

Unique molecular identifiers tagged the TCR beta cDNA libraries. From the PCR reads, TCRdb called clonotypes with MiXCR, one entry per CDR3 protein. Of about 810,000 distinct CDR3 sequences in the sample, about 53% were seen once. What was sequenced was blood. The source is a girl aged 10 to 17 with multiple sclerosis.

The chain links TRBV20-1 to TRBJ2-1; the match to TRBD1 covers 7 bases. This CDR3 is built from 12 residues. Germline V lookup: CDR1 DFQATT, CDR2 SNEGSKA (reference sequence). The ends lost 3 bases at V and 5 bases at J; junction bases unmatched: 1. The CDR3 spells CSARDRNNEQFF. Here the CDR3 DNA reads TGCAGTGCTAGGGACAGGAACAATGAGCAGTTCTTC.

The V call is TRBV6-7, the J call TRBJ1-5, with 8 bases aligning to TRBD1. TRBV6-7 has ORF status, its function being uncertain. The junction had 2 bases not matched to a gene; V was cut back by 2 bases and J by 2 bases. The length of the CDR3 is 15 residues. The CDR3 bases are TGTGCCAGCAGTTACCCGACAGGGGGCAATCAGCCCCAGCATTTT. It is translated as CASSYPTGGNQPQHF.

The chain carries TRBV20-1 and TRBJ2-3; D is perhaps TRBD2 (5 bases). CDR3 length: 12 residues. V gave up 0 bases and J gave up 5 bases, with 6 bases separating them. Germline CDR1 is DFQATT and CDR2 is SNEGSKA (reference sequence). The CDR3 loop is CSARDRGDTQYF. The DNA for the CDR3 is TGCAGTGCTAGAGATCGGGGAGATACGCAGTATTTT.

This clonotype was counted a few times. V gene TRBV6-5 combines with J gene TRBJ2-1; maybe TRBD2 (6 bases). CDR1 and CDR2 from the germline V gene are MNHEY and SVGAGI. The CDR3 has 15 amino acids. Trimming stripped 6 bases from V and 2 bases from J, with 14 bases between. CDR3 amino acids: CASSGGVSAYNEQFF. In nucleotides, the CDR3 is TGTGCCAGCAGCGGAGGGGTCTCTGCCTACAATGAGCAGTTCTTC.

This clonotype has more than one count but fewer than ten. This chain connects TRBV6-1 to TRBJ1-2; perhaps TRBD1 as D (6 bases). Trimming removed 6 bases from V and 4 bases from J, with 12 bases in between. Germline-derived CDR1 and CDR2 are MNHNS and SASEGT. This CDR3 comprises 13 residues. CDR3 bases: TGTGCCAGCAGGGACAGCTCAGGCTATGGCTACACCTTC. As protein: CASRDSSGYGYTF.

This clonotype was seen only a few times. The V call is TRBV30, the J call TRBJ1-2; D is unclear. CDR3 length: 13 amino acids. Trimming took 0 bases from V and 7 from J, leaving 12 bases between them. From germline, CDR1 is GTSNPN and CDR2 SVGIG (reference sequence). CDR3: CAWSVRSGFGYTF. The DNA for the CDR3 is TGTGCCTGGAGTGTACGATCTGGGTTTGGCTACACCTTC.

The rearrangement joins TRBV28 to TRBJ2-5; the match to TRBD2 covers 8 bases. The V and J ends lost 2 bases and 2 bases, in that order; junction bases with no gene match: 7. CDR3 length: 16 residues. Germline V gene lookup returns CDR1 MDHEN and CDR2 SYDVKM. The CDR3: CASSLTSGISQETQYF. CDR3 sequence (DNA): TGTGCCAGCAGTTTAACTAGCGGAATATCACAAGAGACCCAGTACTTC.

The chain has TRBV15 and TRBJ2-1; possible D gene TRBD1, 6 bases. V shed 0 bases and J shed 1 base, with 13 bases lying between them. CDR1 and CDR2 from the germline V gene are LNHNV and YYDKDF (reference sequence). This CDR3 contains 17 residues. The CDR3 protein is CATSREPPRGSYNEQFF. The CDR3 DNA reads TGTGCCACCAGCAGAGAACCACCCAGGGGTTCCTACAATGAGCAGTTCTTC.

This clonotype has a handful of counts. This rearrangement joins TRBV10-3 to TRBJ2-7; 7 bases map to TRBD2. V shed 9 bases and J 7 bases; nucleotides not matched to a gene: 6. This CDR3 spans 11 amino acids. Germline V gene lookup returns CDR1 ENHRY and CDR2 SYGVKD. The CDR3 is CAIAGEGEQYF. CDR3 nucleotides: TGTGCCATTGCGGGAGAAGGTGAGCAGTACTTC.

J is TRBJ2-1 and V is TRBV20-1; 10 nucleotides match TRBD2. The CDR3 runs 14 residues. Trimming at V came to 3 bases and at J to 7 bases, leaving 6 bases not matched to a gene. Germline assignment: CDR1 DFQATT and CDR2 SNEGSKA (reference sequence). CDR3 nucleotides: TGCAGTGCTAGTTTTAGCGGGAGGTGGAATGAGCAGTTCTTC. Amino acids: CSASFSGRWNEQFF.

The V call is TRBV12-3 or TRBV12-4, the J call TRBJ2-7; weak D call: TRBD2 (6 bases). TRBJ2-4 explains the end of the DNA better; the J call may be wrong. The CDR3 is 15 residues long. CDR3 coding DNA: TGTGCCAGCAGCCGACACTCGGGACTGGAAAACATTCAGTACTTC. This gives the protein CASSRHSGLENIQYF.

This chain uses TRBV5-6 with TRBJ2-3; TRBD2 aligns across 12 bases. V lost 0 bases to trimming and J lost 7 bases; unmatched junction nucleotides: 12. The V gene's germline CDR1 is SGHDT and CDR2 YYEEEE. CDR3 length equals 18 residues. CDR3 residues: CASSLGSSGGAFKHTQYF. The CDR3 nucleotides read TGTGCCAGCAGCTTGGGGTCTAGCGGGGGGGCGTTTAAGCATACGCAGTATTTT.

The rearrangement uses TRBV29-1 and TRBJ2-6; no firm D call. Between the trimmed V and J ends, which lost 7 bases and 1 base, there was a span of 8 bases. This CDR3 spans 13 amino acids. CDR1 is SQVTM, CDR2 ANQGSEA, per germline. The CDR3 is CSGHVSGANVLTF. The DNA for the CDR3 is TGCAGCGGACATGTGTCTGGGGCCAACGTCCTGACTTTC.

This chain uses TRBV5-1 with TRBJ2-1, with D unclear. With the DNA end fitting TRBJ2-7 better, the J assignment may be wrong. This CDR3 is built from 15 residues. Germline V lookup: CDR1 SGHRS, CDR2 YFSETQ. The chain's CDR3 is CASSLEMRSLNEQYF. CDR3 nucleotides: TGCGCCAGCAGCTTGGAAATGCGGAGCTTAAATGAGCAGTACTTC.

The J gene is TRBJ2-7, the V gene TRBV4-1; 8 positions match TRBD2. This CDR3 contains 15 residues. V was clipped by 2 bases and J by 2 bases; unmatched bases: 5. Germline CDR1 reads MGHRA; CDR2 reads YSYEKL. As DNA, the CDR3 is TGCGCCAGCAGCCAATTAGGGGGACTAGCCTACGAGCAGTACTTC. It specifies CASSQLGGLAYEQYF.

This clonotype was seen only a few times. This chain uses TRBV29-1 with TRBJ1-2, with TRBD1 matching over 11 bases. V was pared by 4 bases and J by 6 bases, with 4 bases of the junction left unmatched. Per germline, CDR1 SQVTM and CDR2 ANQGSEA. There are 13 residues in the CDR3. The CDR3 DNA reads as TGCAGCGTTGTAGGGGACAGGGGGGATGGCTACACCTTC. Protein sequence: CSVVGDRGDGYTF. Looking up the rest from reference TRBV29-1 and TRBJ1-2 gives the full variable domain: SAVISQKPSRDICQRGTSLTIQCQVDSQVTMMFWYRQQPGQSLTLIATANQGSEATYESGFVIDKFPISRPNLTFSTLTVSNMSPEDSSIYLCSVVGDRGDGYTFGSGTRLTVV.

This sequence joins TRBV27 and TRBJ1-2, with D unresolved. In germline, CDR1 is MNHEY, CDR2 SMNVEV (reference sequence). The CDR3 consists of 14 residues. The V end lost 3 bases, the J end lost 0 bases, and 8 bases lay between the germline ends. The DNA of the CDR3 is TGTGCCAGCAGTTTGAACCTAGCTAACTATGGCTACACCTTC. Protein: CASSLNLANYGYTF.

This clonotype showed up just once. The rearrangement uses TRBV7-2 and TRBJ2-6; the match to TRBD1 covers 7 bases. The CDR3 is 18 residues long. Germline V gene sequence: CDR1 SGHTA, CDR2 FQGNSA. Germline trimming cut 4 bases from V and 2 bases from J; bases unmatched to any gene: 11. For the CDR3, the DNA is TGTGCCAGCAGCTCCCCTTTCGGCAGGGGGACTGGGGCCAACGTCCTGACTTTC. Protein: CASSSPFGRGTGANVLTF.

This clonotype was seen a few times. V is TRBV7-2 and J is TRBJ2-7; 8 positions match TRBD1. V lost 8 bases and J lost 0; bases outside the gene matches: 6. CDR3 length: 14 residues. The germline V gene has CDR1 SGHTA and CDR2 FQGNSA. CDR3 amino acids: CASSKDRVSYEQYF. CDR3 nucleotides: TGTGCCAGCTCCAAGGACAGGGTCTCCTACGAGCAGTACTTC.

V and J are TRBV10-3 and TRBJ2-7, with no clear D. The CDR3 covers 12 residues. Trimming removed 4 bases at V and 3 bases at J, with 7 bases between. Germline V gene sequence: CDR1 ENHRY, CDR2 SYGVKD. CDR3 sequence reads: CAISAGNYEQYF. CDR3 sequence (DNA): TGTGCCATCAGTGCTGGGAACTACGAGCAGTACTTC.

The rearrangement joins TRBV6-5 to TRBJ2-1; D unresolved. The ends were cut back, 0 bases at V and 3 bases at J, with 12 bases in the middle. Germline CDR1 and CDR2: MNHEY and SVGAGI. The CDR3 contains 16 residues. The CDR3 sequence is CASSYSTGANYNEQFF. CDR3 DNA: TGTGCCAGCAGTTACTCGACTGGTGCTAACTACAATGAGCAGTTCTTC.

The chain uses TRBV2 and TRBJ2-4; maybe TRBD2 (5 bases). The J call may be mistaken, given a closer DNA end match to TRBJ2-7. From germline, CDR1 is SNHLY and CDR2 FYNNEI. CDR3 length: 12 amino acids. The CDR3 here is CASISQRSEQYF. The DNA for the CDR3 is TGTGCCAGCATCTCGCAGCGGAGCGAGCAGTACTTC.

This clonotype was seen a handful of times. For the CDR3, the DNA is TGCGCCAGCAGCCAAGCACTAGGGGACAGGATCTCCTACGAGCAGTACTTC. It encodes CASSQALGDRISYEQYF. The chain combines TRBV4-1 with TRBJ2-7, with 8 bases lining up with TRBD1. The CDR3 contains 17 residues. Germline V lookup: CDR1 MGHRA, CDR2 YSYEKL. The J segment lost 0 bases and the V segment lost 1 base, leaving 8 bases of the junction unmatched.

This clonotype was recorded a few times. The gene calls are TRBV9 and TRBJ1-2, with D maybe TRBD1 (5 bases). Trimming cost V 0 bases and J 4 bases, with 7 bases left between them. Per the germline V gene, CDR1 is SGDLS and CDR2 is YYNGEE. This CDR3 has 13 amino acids. The CDR3 nucleotides are TGTGCCAGCAGCGTAGGACAGACCTATGGCTACACCTTC. Translating gives CASSVGQTYGYTF.

This chain links TRBV7-9 with TRBJ2-7; TRBD1 agrees at 7 bases. The germline V gene has CDR1 SEHNR and CDR2 FQNEAQ (reference sequence). V lost 5 bases to trimming and J lost 1 base; unmatched junction nucleotides: 5. The CDR3 has 14 residues. CDR3 coding DNA: TGTGCCAGCAGCCCGGAGACAGGGTCCTACGAGCAGTACTTC. Its translation: CASSPETGSYEQYF.